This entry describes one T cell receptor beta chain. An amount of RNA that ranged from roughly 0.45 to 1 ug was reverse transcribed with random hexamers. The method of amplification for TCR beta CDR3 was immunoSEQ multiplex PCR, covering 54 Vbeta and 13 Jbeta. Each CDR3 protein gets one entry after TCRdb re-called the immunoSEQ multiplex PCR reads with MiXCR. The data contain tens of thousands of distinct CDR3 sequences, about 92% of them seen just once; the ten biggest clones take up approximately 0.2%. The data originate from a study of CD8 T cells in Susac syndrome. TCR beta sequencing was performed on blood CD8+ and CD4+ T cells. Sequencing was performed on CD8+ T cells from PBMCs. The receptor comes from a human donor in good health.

CDR3 nucleotide sequence: TGTGCCAGCAGCTCCCCGGACCTTATCGGAGATACGCAGTATTTT. Translated, it gives CASSSPDLIGDTQYF. J is TRBJ2-3 and V is TRBV7-9; D is undetermined. Germline CDR1 SEHNR, CDR2 FQNEAQ (reference sequence). The V end was cut by 4 bases, the J end by 5 bases, with 16 bases between. The CDR3 totals 15 residues.